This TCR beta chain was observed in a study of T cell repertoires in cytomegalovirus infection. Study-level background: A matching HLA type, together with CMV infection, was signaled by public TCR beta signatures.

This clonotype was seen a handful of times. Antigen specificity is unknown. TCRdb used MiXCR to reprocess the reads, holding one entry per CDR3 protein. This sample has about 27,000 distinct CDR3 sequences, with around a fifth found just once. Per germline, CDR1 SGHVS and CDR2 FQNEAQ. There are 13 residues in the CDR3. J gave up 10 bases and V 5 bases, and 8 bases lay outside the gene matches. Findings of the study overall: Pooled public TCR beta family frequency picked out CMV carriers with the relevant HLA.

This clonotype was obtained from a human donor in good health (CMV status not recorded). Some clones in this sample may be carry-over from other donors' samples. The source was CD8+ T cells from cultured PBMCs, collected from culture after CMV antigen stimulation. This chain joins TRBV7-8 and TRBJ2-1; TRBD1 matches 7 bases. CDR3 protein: CASSQGGPREQFF. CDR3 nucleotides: TGTGCCAGCAGCCAAGGGGGCCCCCGAGAGCAGTTCTTC.